One and the same sample provided the 28 T cell receptor beta chains below, sequenced in a study of early T cells in non-severe SARS-CoV-2 infection. From the 5' RACE reads, TCRdb called clonotypes with MiXCR, one entry per CDR3 protein. The sample lists approximately 20,000 distinct CDR3 sequences, about 4.2% occurring once. The sequenced sample consisted of whole blood. The receptors originated from an adult who was a healthcare worker with PCR-confirmed SARS-CoV-2 infection or an uninfected control (not recorded which).

This clonotype is labeled as medium-sized. This chain links TRBV29-1 with TRBJ1-2, with a tentative D call TRBD1 (6 bases). Between the trimmed V and J ends, which lost 5 bases and 5 bases, there was a span of 12 bases. The CDR3 covers 12 residues. From germline, CDR1 is SQVTM and CDR2 ANQGSEA. The chain's CDR3 is CSVLTGDYGYTF. For the CDR3, the DNA is TGCAGCGTTCTGACAGGAGATTATGGCTACACCTTC.

V gene TRBV6-2 or TRBV6-3 combines with J gene TRBJ2-1; TRBD2 is a possible D gene (6 bases). This CDR3 has 16 amino acids. V was shortened by 4 bases and J by 1 base, with 14 bases between the two germline ends. The germline V gene has CDR1 MNHEY and CDR2 SVGEGT. The CDR3: CASSSPARGSYNEQFF. The CDR3 bases are TGTGCCAGCAGTTCCCCGGCGCGGGGTTCCTACAATGAGCAGTTCTTC.

This clonotype came up many times. The rearrangement uses TRBV2 and TRBJ1-5; no firm D call. The CDR3 covers 15 residues. Germline CDR1 and CDR2: SNHLY and FYNNEI. The V gene lost 3 bases and the J gene lost 0 bases, with 9 bases spanning the gap. The CDR3 region is CASSEEGYSNQPQHF. The CDR3 DNA sequence: TGTGCCAGCAGTGAGGAAGGGTATAGCAATCAGCCCCAGCATTTT.

This clonotype is medium-sized in the sample. This chain joins TRBV20-1 and TRBJ1-6; no reliable D call. CDR3 length: 15 amino acids. V shed 3 bases and J shed 8 bases, with 17 bases lying between them. Germline values: CDR1 DFQATT, CDR2 SNEGSKA (reference sequence). CDR3 sequence reads: CSASRYPTDYSPLHF. The CDR3 nucleotides are TGCAGTGCTAGTCGTTACCCCACGGATTATTCACCCCTCCACTTT.

This clonotype was picked up many times. The rearrangement links TRBV20-1 to TRBJ2-5; 8 nucleotides align to TRBD2. V lost 1 base and J lost 6; bases outside the gene matches: 10. The CDR3 is 15 amino acids. In germline, CDR1 is DFQATT, CDR2 SNEGSKA (reference sequence). Here the CDR3 DNA reads TGCAGTGCTAGAGTGTCTGCGGGGGGTGGGCAGACCCAGTACTTC. This gives the protein CSARVSAGGGQTQYF.

This clonotype has ten or more counts. The CDR3 DNA reads as TGTGCCAGTGTGACAGGGGAAGAGACCCAGTACTTC. Its protein product is CASVTGEETQYF. V gene TRBV6-1 combines with J gene TRBJ2-5, with TRBD1 matching over 8 bases. J was trimmed by 3 bases and V by 9 bases; bases with no gene match: 3. Germline V gives CDR1 MNHNS, CDR2 SASEGT. The CDR3 has 12 residues.

There are a few counts of this clonotype. J is TRBJ2-3 and V is TRBV7-3, with 14 positions matching TRBD2. Trimming removed 5 bases from V and 6 bases from J; junction bases left unmatched: 13. The CDR3 is made up of 18 amino acids. CDR1 SGHTA and CDR2 FQGTGA come from the germline V gene. In DNA, the CDR3 is TGTGCCAGCAGCCCGGGACTAGCGGGGGTCTACAAAGGGGATACGCAGTATTTT. Encoded protein: CASSPGLAGVYKGDTQYF.

This clonotype was seen many times. The chain has TRBV6-5 and TRBJ2-3, with D possibly matching TRBD2 (6 bases). Trimming removed 4 bases at V and 3 bases at J, with 14 bases between. Germline CDR1 MNHEY, CDR2 SVGAGI. There are 15 residues in the CDR3. The CDR3 loop reads CASSWRGLKTDTQYF. The CDR3 DNA reads TGTGCCAGCAGTTGGCGGGGCCTGAAGACAGATACGCAGTATTTT.

In this sample, this clonotype turned up many times. V gene TRBV4-3 combines with J gene TRBJ2-4; D gene uncertain. Germline V gene data show CDR1 as LGHNA and CDR2 as YSLEER. V was pared by 0 bases and J by 0 bases, with 12 bases between. This CDR3 is built from 17 residues. The CDR3 sequence is CASSQDLTNQAKNIQYF. As DNA, the CDR3 is TGCGCCAGCAGCCAAGATCTAACTAACCAAGCCAAAAACATTCAGTACTTC.

In its sample, this clonotype was seen many times. V gene TRBV27 combines with J gene TRBJ1-4, with no clear D. This CDR3 contains 12 residues. CDR1 and CDR2 from the germline V gene are MNHEY and SMNVEV (reference sequence). V was clipped by 10 bases and J by 8 bases, with 14 bases between them. DNA for the CDR3: TGTGCCAAAAAACCGCACGGGGAAAAACTGTTTTTT. Protein sequence: CAKKPHGEKLFF.

This clonotype was seen at least ten times. The chain recombines TRBV6-5 with TRBJ2-7; possible D gene TRBD2, 5 bases. V lost 8 bases and J lost 2, with 10 bases in between. The CDR3 has 12 amino acids. Germline lookup yields CDR1 MNHEY and CDR2 SVGAGI. As DNA, the CDR3 is TGTGCCAGCTACAGCGGCCCCTACGAGCAGTACTTC. It specifies CASYSGPYEQYF.

The rearrangement links TRBV2 to TRBJ1-2, with D perhaps TRBD1 (5 bases). The CDR3 length is 15 residues. Germline lookup yields CDR1 SNHLY and CDR2 FYNNEI. With 1 base removed from V and 4 bases from J, the gap between germline ends came to 13 bases. The CDR3 spells CASSEGTGAIYGYTF. CDR3 bases: TGTGCCAGCAGTGAAGGTACAGGCGCCATCTATGGCTACACCTTC.

This clonotype has at least ten counts. The chain employs TRBV7-8 and TRBJ2-3; TRBD1 agrees at 7 bases. V lost 5 bases and J lost 2; bases outside the gene matches: 7. Germline V gene lookup returns CDR1 SGHVS and CDR2 FQNEAQ. The CDR3 length is 15 residues. The DNA for the CDR3 is TGTGCCAGCAGCCCAAGGGGGACAGCCACAGATACGCAGTATTTT. This encodes CASSPRGTATDTQYF.

This clonotype was recorded many times. This chain uses TRBV6-6 with TRBJ2-2, with 8 bases that match TRBD2. Germline values: CDR1 MNHNY, CDR2 SVGAGI (reference sequence). There are 14 residues in the CDR3. J gave up 7 bases and V 2 bases, and 3 bases lay outside the gene matches. The CDR3 DNA is TGTGCCAGCAGTTACGGGACTAGTGACGGGGAGCTGTTTTTT. It translates to CASSYGTSDGELFF.

This clonotype has a count of ten or more. V and J are TRBV5-5 and TRBJ2-3, with a weak D call TRBD1 (6 bases). Germline values: CDR1 SGHKS, CDR2 YYEKEE (reference sequence). The ends were cut back, 2 bases at V and 9 bases at J, with 10 bases in the middle. The CDR3 consists of 12 residues. CDR3 bases: TGTGCCAGCAGCTTACCCCAGGGGACGCAGTATTTT. It codes for CASSLPQGTQYF. Filled out from reference TRBV5-5 and TRBJ2-3, the complete variable domain reads DAGVTQSPTHLIKTRGQQVTLRCSPISGHKSVSWYQQVLGQGPQFIFQYYEKEERGRGNFPDRFSARQFPNYSSELNVNALLLGDSALYLCASSLPQGTQYFGPGTRLTVL.

Concerning this clonotype: A much larger clone sits a single nucleotide away, making a read error possible. The V call is TRBV10-1, the J call TRBJ2-7; 8 positions agree with TRBD1. The CDR3 loop spans 14 amino acids. The ends lost 5 bases at V and 5 bases at J; junction bases unmatched: 8. Germline CDR1 is WNHNN and CDR2 is SYGVQD (reference sequence). The CDR3 nucleotides are TGCGCCAGCAGTCGGGACAGGCTGGGGGACGAGCAGTACTTC. Its protein is CASSRDRLGDEQYF.

This clonotype qualifies as medium-sized. This chain uses TRBV20-1 with TRBJ2-5, with D hard to call. Germline V gives CDR1 DFQATT, CDR2 SNEGSKA (reference sequence). V lost 0 bases and J lost 1, with 18 bases in between. CDR3 size: 17 residues. CDR3 nucleotide sequence: TGCAGTGCTAGAGAATACTATCGAAGGGCATTCCAAGAGACCCAGTACTTC. Its protein product is CSAREYYRRAFQETQYF.

This clonotype was observed at least ten times. CDR3 protein: CASSLDGQGGNQPQHF. DNA for the CDR3: TGCGCCAGCAGCTTGGACGGACAGGGGGGCAATCAGCCCCAGCATTTT. The gene calls are TRBV5-1 and TRBJ1-5; 10 bases agree with TRBD1. CDR1 and CDR2 from the germline V gene are SGHRS and YFSETQ. The trim removed 0 bases at V and 2 bases at J, leaving 2 bases unmatched. This CDR3 spans 16 amino acids.

This clonotype was recorded many times. CDR3 protein: CASSFGLAGETQYF. CDR3 coding DNA: TGTGCCAGCAGTTTCGGCCTAGCGGGGGAGACCCAGTACTTC. The chain carries TRBV12-3 or TRBV12-4 and TRBJ2-5; 9 bases are a match to TRBD2. CDR3 length: 14 residues. The junction had 4 bases not matched to a gene; V was cut back by 3 bases and J by 5 bases.

This clonotype was recorded at least ten times. The rearrangement uses TRBV7-3 and TRBJ2-5; D tentatively reads TRBD1 or TRBD2 (6 bases each). The germline CDR1 and CDR2 sequences are SGHTA and FQGTGA. Trimming stripped 1 base from V and 8 bases from J, with 17 bases between. CDR3 length equals 15 residues. CDR3 sequence: CASSLIPGAGNTQYF. For the CDR3, the DNA is TGTGCCAGCAGCTTAATTCCGGGGGCAGGCAACACCCAGTACTTC.

This clonotype was detected many times. The chain recombines TRBV20-1 with TRBJ1-2; tentative D call: TRBD1 (5 bases). The germline V and J ends were trimmed by 5 bases and 4 bases, with 20 bases remaining between them. The CDR3 has 15 amino acids. Germline CDR1 reads DFQATT; CDR2 reads SNEGSKA (reference sequence). The CDR3 spells CSAPKGARGLYGYTF. CDR3 nucleotide sequence: TGCAGTGCTCCTAAGGGAGCGAGGGGCCTCTATGGCTACACCTTC.

This clonotype came up many times. This chain connects TRBV11-2 to TRBJ2-3, with TRBD2 matching over 8 bases. V trimming: 3 bases; J trimming: 2 bases; junction bases outside the gene matches: 7. The CDR3 is 16 residues long. CDR1 and CDR2 from the germline V gene are SGHAT and FQNNGV. DNA for the CDR3: TGTGCCAGCAGCTTTGAAGGCGGGGGGAACACAGATACGCAGTATTTT. The encoded protein is CASSFEGGGNTDTQYF.

This clonotype turned up a few times. The chain carries TRBV11-2 and TRBJ2-5; TRBD2 is a possible D gene (6 bases). The CDR3 sequence is 14 residues long. Trimming removed 5 bases from V and 5 bases from J, with 15 bases in between. Germline assignment: CDR1 SGHAT and CDR2 FQNNGV. Here the CDR3 reads CASSLGGGEETQYF. As DNA, the CDR3 is TGTGCCAGCAGCCTGGGAGGCGGGGAGGAGACCCAGTACTTC.

This clonotype was recorded at least ten times. The chain has TRBV20-1 and TRBJ1-1; D ambiguous. Per the germline V gene, CDR1 is DFQATT and CDR2 is SNEGSKA (reference sequence). The CDR3 totals 13 residues. V lost 5 bases to trimming and J lost 3 bases, with 13 bases between them. CDR3 amino acids: CSAGTGIHTEAFF. CDR3 in DNA: TGCAGTGCTGGAACCGGGATTCACACTGAAGCTTTCTTT.

In this sample, this clonotype is medium-sized. The chain employs TRBV6-5 and TRBJ2-3; D may be TRBD1 (6 bases). Germline CDR1 reads MNHEY; CDR2 reads SVGAGI. The V gene lost 4 bases and the J gene lost 3 bases, with 14 bases spanning the gap. The CDR3 has 15 residues. CDR3 in amino acids: CASSSPWGQTDTQYF. The CDR3, as DNA: TGTGCCAGCAGTTCCCCTTGGGGGCAGACAGATACGCAGTATTTT.

The rearrangement links TRBV7-2 to TRBJ2-2; no reliable D call. This CDR3 is built from 12 residues. Germline CDR1 and CDR2: SGHTA and FQGNSA. V shed 4 bases and J shed 8 bases, with 8 bases lying between them. The CDR3 spells CASSSVLGELFF. The DNA of the CDR3 is TGTGCCAGCAGCTCCGTCTTGGGGGAGCTGTTTTTT.

By sample fraction, this clonotype is medium-sized. The genes are TRBV7-2 and TRBJ2-1; tentatively, D is TRBD2 (5 bases). This CDR3 is 14 amino acids long. Germline assignment: CDR1 SGHTA and CDR2 FQGNSA. The V and J ends lost 6 bases and 2 bases respectively, with 11 bases between them. The CDR3 spells CASREVTTYNEQFF. CDR3 sequence (DNA): TGTGCCAGCAGGGAAGTGACTACCTACAATGAGCAGTTCTTC.

This clonotype was seen at least ten times. The chain couples TRBV6-2 or TRBV6-3 to TRBJ2-1; no reliable D call. CDR1 is MNHEY, CDR2 SVGEGT, per germline. The CDR3 is made up of 15 amino acids. Trimming took off 2 bases at V and 2 bases at J, with 10 bases between the two ends. The CDR3 region has the DNA TGTGCCAGCAGTTACCAGGCAGGTACCTACAATGAGCAGTTCTTC. Protein: CASSYQAGTYNEQFF.